Described below is a single T cell receptor (beta chain) sequence and its context. No antigen is known for it. No clone much larger than this one lies a single base away; base qualities are absent. The CDR3 contains 10 residues, cysteine and phenylalanine counted. Of the read, only the CDR3 DNA is kept; its 30 bases are in frame from base 1. The germline V gene (reference sequence) provides CDR1 GTSNPN and CDR2 SVGIG. V and J lose 5 bases and 5 bases, and a span of 6 bases separates them. These data are taken from a study of blood T cell repertoires in COVID-19 (dated by TCRdb to the early 2020s). Turning to the overall study: Samples covering the acute and convalescent phases of COVID-19 were provided by collaborators in the United States, Italy and Spain. The prospective study material was composed of cDNA or gDNA derived from T cells, B-cell-depleted T cells, or PBMCs. The dataset comprised deeply sampled blood TCRbeta repertoires from subjects exposed to, actively infected with, or recovered from COVID-19. A freely available public database, intended as a resource for researchers studying the immune response to SARS-CoV-2, is where the repertoires were released. Samples came from the ongoing ImmuneRACE study (first 160 participants) plus 1,254 subjects from 6 global collaborators. The sample metadata nearly always contained a de-identified subject ID, COVID-19 status, age in years and sex. Where available, HLA class I and class II types were taken from metadata supplied by the sample provider and were not determined by assay-based typing.

What the study reported, not specific to this receptor: The quantity of clinical and demographic metadata differed by source and by participant and was supplied without curation.

Participants in the prospective study were aged about 18 to 95 years, lived in under 30 United States geographic areas, and enrolled through a virtual design. Cohort assignment in the prospective study relied on participant-reported clinical history from a screening survey and a study questionnaire. ImmuneRACE Cohort 3 recovered participants were defined by two consecutive negative NP/OP PCR tests, healthcare professional clearance, or symptom resolution. Each participant in the prospective study had whole blood, serum and a nasopharyngeal or oropharyngeal swab collected by mobile phlebotomists. Over a 2-month period, participants in the prospective study had the option of providing additional blood draws and questionnaires. Before DNA extraction, blood samples from the prospective study were shipped at room temperature or frozen. TCRbeta CDR3 regions were amplified from genomic DNA by means of the immunoSEQ Assay, a bias-controlled multiplex PCR. In the authors' own workflow: The number of nucleated cells in each sample was estimated from the amplification of reference gene primers within the assay. To quantify the absolute abundance of each unique TCRbeta CDR3 rearrangement, sequence reads were collapsed and filtered. Productive Simpson clonality was computed per sample as the square root of Simpson's diversity index over productive rearrangements. TCRdb re-hosts the immuneACCESS table, in-frame sequences only. Its copies lack some clones; in the studies checked, an unresolved V gene accounts for under half of them, and the cause for the rest is not known. V and J calls plus clone size are reproduced from that table; the DNA served to infer D and trimming. The sample table lists about 330,000 clones, 87% of them with a count of one. The top ten clonotypes cover about 6% of the sample.

The chain joins TRBV30 to TRBJ1-2, with no confident D gene call. Sequencing used PBMCs or T cells enriched from blood (not recorded which). The TCR originated in a young woman who had recovered from COVID-19. This receptor carries the CDR3 CAWRSYGYTF. The nucleotide sequence reads TGTGCCTGGCGTAGTTATGGCTACACCTTC.